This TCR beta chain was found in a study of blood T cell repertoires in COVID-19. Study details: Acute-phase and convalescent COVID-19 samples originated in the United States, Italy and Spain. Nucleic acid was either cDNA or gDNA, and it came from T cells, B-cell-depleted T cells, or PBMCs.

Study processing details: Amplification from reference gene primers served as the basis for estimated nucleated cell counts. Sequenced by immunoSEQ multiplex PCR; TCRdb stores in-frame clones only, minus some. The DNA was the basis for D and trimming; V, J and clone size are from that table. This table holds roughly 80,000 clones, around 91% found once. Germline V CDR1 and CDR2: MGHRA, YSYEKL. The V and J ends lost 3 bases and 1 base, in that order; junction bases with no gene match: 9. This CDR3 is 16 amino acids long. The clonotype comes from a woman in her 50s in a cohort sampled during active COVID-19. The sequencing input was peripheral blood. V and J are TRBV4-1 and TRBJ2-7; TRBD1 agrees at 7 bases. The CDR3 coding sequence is TGCGCCAGCAGCCACTCGCTCAACAGGGGATCCTACGAGCAGTACTTC. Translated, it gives CASSHSLNRGSYEQYF.